This passage covers 22 T cell receptor beta chains from one sample sequenced in a study of CD4 and CD8 cells across lung adenocarcinoma regions. TCRdb called the PCR reads again in MiXCR, with one record for every CDR3 protein. The sample carries 20,000 to 25,000 distinct CDR3 sequences, approximately 49% recorded once. The sequencing input was CD8+ T cells from the center of a lung tumor. All receptors come from a female donor with lung adenocarcinoma. The CD4 and CD8 labels of this study may be unreliable.

This clonotype was seen a single time. The chain has TRBV10-3 and TRBJ2-4; D possibly uses TRBD1 or TRBD2 (5 bases each). Looked up from germline, CDR1 is ENHRY and CDR2 is SYGVKD. The CDR3 spans 14 residues. Written as DNA, the CDR3 is TGTGCGGGCAACGTCGGCCGTCAGGGAGACACTCAGTACTTC. Amino acids: CAGNVGRQGDTQYF.

This clonotype was observed a handful of times. The rearrangement uses TRBV10-3 and TRBJ2-3; 11 bases match TRBD1. The last part of the DNA fits TRBJ2-7 better; the J call may be wrong. The CDR3 is made up of 13 amino acids. Germline values: CDR1 ENHRY, CDR2 SYGVKD. In nucleotides, the CDR3 is TGTGCCACCGGGACAGGGGGGTCAGAGACGCAGTACTTC. Protein product: CATGTGGSETQYF.

In DNA form, the CDR3 reads TGTGCCAGCAGCCGAAAAACAGGGAGCGAGACCCAGTACTTC. Translation gives CASSRKTGSETQYF. This chain connects TRBV3-1 to TRBJ2-1, with a tentative D call TRBD1 (6 bases). The closer fit of TRBJ2-5 to the DNA end suggests the J call may be wrong. There are 14 residues in the CDR3. CDR1 is LGHDT and CDR2 is YNNKEL in the germline V gene (reference sequence).

In this sample, this clonotype is medium-sized. CDR3 loop: CASSYALSRGFNEQFF. CDR3 DNA sequence: TGTGCCAGCAGTTACGCTTTGTCCAGGGGTTTTAATGAGCAGTTCTTC. The V gene is TRBV6-6, the J gene TRBJ2-1; TRBD1 is a possible D gene (6 bases). Germline V CDR1 and CDR2: MNHNY, SVGAGI (reference sequence). This CDR3 comprises 16 residues. V gave up 2 bases and J gave up 7 bases, with 18 bases separating them.

In regard to this clonotype: At one of its ends the junction is not consistent with the germline gene, which may arise from a read error. The gene calls are TRBV27 and TRBJ2-3; no clear D gene. Germline values: CDR1 MNHEY, CDR2 SMNVEV (reference sequence). The CDR3 extends over 12 amino acids. CDR3 in DNA: TGTGCCAGCAGTTCTGTGATCGATACGCAGTACTTT. It specifies CASSSVIDTQYF.

This clonotype showed up many times. The chain carries TRBV7-2 and TRBJ2-5; D is ambiguous. The CDR3 is 15 residues long. V lost 5 bases, J lost 5 bases, and 18 bases lay in between. The V gene's germline CDR1 is SGHTA and CDR2 FQGNSA. The CDR3 loop reads CASSPPLNSAETQYF. The DNA of the CDR3 is TGTGCCAGCAGCCCCCCACTCAACTCGGCGGAGACCCAGTACTTC.

This sequence joins TRBV12-3 or TRBV12-4 and TRBJ1-2; no reliable D call. V was clipped by 7 bases and J by 2 bases, with 8 bases between them. The CDR3 loop spans 12 amino acids. The CDR3 DNA follows: TGTGCCAGCACTTCCCTAAACTATGGCTACACCTTC. Its protein is CASTSLNYGYTF.

This clonotype was recorded many times. The chain joins TRBV7-2 to TRBJ2-3; D is unclear. The germline V and J ends were trimmed by 5 bases and 2 bases, with 8 bases remaining between them. CDR3 length: 13 residues. Germline V lookup: CDR1 SGHTA, CDR2 FQGNSA. Here the CDR3 reads CASSRILTDTQYF. The CDR3 bases are TGTGCCAGCAGCCGAATACTCACAGATACGCAGTATTTT.

This clonotype was observed a single time. Compared with germline, one end of the junction differs, possibly owing to a read error. V is TRBV10-1 and J is TRBJ2-3; the D call may be TRBD1 or TRBD2 (5 bases each). This CDR3 has 13 amino acids. The germline V gene encodes CDR1 WNHNN and CDR2 SYGVQD (reference sequence). The DNA for the CDR3 is TGCGCCAGCAGTGGAGGGGCGACAGAGACGCAGTATTTC. This gives the protein CASSGGATETQYF.

The table lists this clonotype with many counts. The chain uses TRBV27 and TRBJ2-7; D possibly uses TRBD1 or TRBD2 (6 bases each). Germline values: CDR1 MNHEY, CDR2 SMNVEV (reference sequence). V dropped 8 bases and J dropped 12 bases, with 23 bases sitting between them. The CDR3 is 13 residues long. CDR3 residues: CASWGAAEGRRYV. DNA for the CDR3: TGTGCCAGCTGGGGGGCAGCGGAGGGGAGACGGTACGTC.

V is TRBV3-1 and J is TRBJ1-1; D gene uncertain. Trimming took 1 base from V and 5 from J, leaving 8 bases between them. There are 13 residues in the CDR3. CDR1 LGHDT and CDR2 YNNKEL come from the germline V gene (reference sequence). The CDR3 nucleotides are TGTGCCAGCAGCCAAGGAGGATTAACTGAAGCTTTCTTT. It translates to CASSQGGLTEAFF.

The V gene is TRBV6-2 or TRBV6-3, the J gene TRBJ2-5; maybe TRBD2 (7 bases). Deletions cut 9 bases from V and 0 bases from J, with 17 bases between. The germline V gene has CDR1 MNHEY and CDR2 SVGEGT. CDR3 length: 15 amino acids. The CDR3 here is CARGEGGRDQETQYF. DNA of the CDR3: TGTGCCAGGGGGGAGGGGGGCCGTGACCAAGAGACCCAGTACTTC.

Worth noting for this clonotype: A junction boundary mismatches the germline segment, possibly from a read error. This chain joins TRBV12-3 or TRBV12-4 and TRBJ2-3; 8 bases map to TRBD2. The CDR3 is 15 amino acids. CDR3 bases: TGTGCCAGCAGTTCGACTAGCGTGAACACCGATACGCTGTATTTT. As protein: CASSSTSVNTDTLYF.

The chain links TRBV4-1 to TRBJ2-1; 7 bases agree with TRBD2. Looked up from germline, CDR1 is MGHRA and CDR2 is YSYEKL. The CDR3 runs to 14 residues. Trimming at V came to 2 bases and at J to 10 bases, leaving 8 bases not matched to a gene. CDR3 nucleotides: TGCGCCAGCAGCCAAACCTCACTAGCGCCAGAGCAGTTCTTC. Translating gives CASSQTSLAPEQFF.

The chain carries TRBV6-1 and TRBJ2-7; possible D gene TRBD1, 6 bases. V gave up 3 bases and J gave up 3 bases, with 12 bases separating them. The germline V gene has CDR1 MNHNS and CDR2 SASEGT. The CDR3 has 14 amino acids. Written as DNA, the CDR3 is TGTGCCAGCAGTGAGGTCGGGACACACTACGAGCAGTACTTC. Translating gives CASSEVGTHYEQYF.

This clonotype showed up just once. V and J are TRBV10-1 and TRBJ2-3; D could derive from TRBD1 or TRBD2 (5 bases each). This CDR3 contains 13 residues. Trimming stripped 3 bases from V and 5 bases from J, with 9 bases between. Germline CDR1 reads WNHNN; CDR2 reads SYGVQD (reference sequence). The CDR3 loop reads CASSDRGGDTQYF. As DNA, the CDR3 is TGCGCCAGCAGTGACCGTGGGGGAGATACGCAGTATTTT.

The chain has TRBV6-1 and TRBJ2-1, with 12 bases lining up with TRBD2. Judging by the DNA end, TRBJ2-7 fits better; the J call may be wrong. The CDR3 runs 14 residues. CDR1 is MNHNS, CDR2 SASEGT, per germline. The CDR3 here is CASSLAGGDYEQYF. DNA of the CDR3: TGTGCCAGCAGCCTAGCGGGAGGGGACTACGAGCAGTACTTC.

This clonotype is termed medium-sized (0.01 to 0.1%). The chain couples TRBV6-1 to TRBJ2-1, with D maybe TRBD1 (6 bases). The DNA end is more similar to TRBJ2-7, so the J call may be wrong. Germline-derived CDR1 and CDR2 are MNHNS and SASEGT. The length of the CDR3 is 15 residues. This chain's CDR3 is CASSQDRVLAYEQYF. CDR3 sequence (DNA): TGTGCCAGCAGCCAGGACAGAGTCCTTGCCTACGAGCAGTACTTC.

A single count supports this clonotype. The V and J genes are TRBV6-1 and TRBJ2-5, with 12 bases aligning to TRBD2. The CDR3 spans 17 residues. The ends lost 6 bases at V and 11 bases at J; junction bases unmatched: 19. Per the germline V gene, CDR1 is MNHNS and CDR2 is SASEGT. The CDR3 protein is CASRTLAGGPAHNEQYF. CDR3 coding DNA: TGTGCCAGCAGGACTCTAGCGGGGGGGCCCGCACACAATGAGCAGTACTTC.

This sequence joins TRBV27 and TRBJ2-4, with D maybe TRBD2 (6 bases). The germline V gene has CDR1 MNHEY and CDR2 SMNVEV (reference sequence). CDR3 size: 15 residues. Trimming cost V 5 bases and J 13 bases, with 24 bases left between them. Here the CDR3 DNA reads TGTGCCAGCAGTCCGGGGCGGGGCGCCAAAGATATGCAGTACTTC. Translated, it gives CASSPGRGAKDMQYF.

The gene calls are TRBV29-1 and TRBJ2-1, with 11 bases that match TRBD2. V lost 7 bases, J lost 7 bases, and 6 bases stayed unmatched. This CDR3 is 13 amino acids long. The germline V gene has CDR1 SQVTM and CDR2 ANQGSEA. The CDR3 protein is CSGSRLAGNEQFF. The DNA of the CDR3 is TGCAGCGGGTCTAGACTAGCGGGAAATGAGCAGTTCTTC.

This clonotype occurred many times. The V call is TRBV11-2, the J call TRBJ2-1; D gene uncertain. The better agreement between TRBJ2-5 and the DNA end casts doubt on the J call. The germline gives CDR1 SGHAT, CDR2 FQNNGV. The length of the CDR3 is 11 residues. Written as DNA, the CDR3 is TGTGCCAGCAGCTTAGAAGAGACCCAGTACTTC. Translating it yields CASSLEETQYF.